These 10 T cell receptor beta chains share one sample of origin, sequenced in a study of shared clonotypes between healthy human individuals. The assay was immunoSEQ multiplex PCR, and TCRdb's table has in-frame clones only and misses some. The repertoire consists of about half a million clones, with 75% to 85% occurring once and the leading ten covering about 13%. The sequenced material came from PBMCs. These receptors all stem from a woman aged 40 to 55 in good health. Some clones in this sample may be carry-over from other donors' samples.

The table lists this clone with many counts. The chain is built from TRBV6-1 and TRBJ2-6; perhaps TRBD2 as D (5 bases). V was trimmed by 1 base and J by 0 bases, leaving 7 bases between them. Per the germline V gene, CDR1 is MNHNS and CDR2 is SASEGT. This CDR3 is 16 amino acids long. The CDR3 nucleotides read TGTGCCAGCAGTGAAGAGGCGGGCTCTGGGGCCAACGTCCTGACTTTC. It specifies CASSEEAGSGANVLTF.

This rearrangement joins TRBV6-6 to TRBJ2-3; 7 nucleotides match TRBD2. From germline, CDR1 is MNHNY and CDR2 SVGAGI (reference sequence). J was trimmed by 7 bases and V by 4 bases; bases with no gene match: 8. This CDR3 has 14 residues. CDR3 sequence (DNA): TGTGCCAGCAGTTCCGGACTAGTTCGAAATACGCAGTATTTT. It yields the protein CASSSGLVRNTQYF.

The chain recombines TRBV18 with TRBJ2-2, with 7 bases lining up with TRBD2. J lost 6 bases, V lost 0 bases, and 7 bases had no gene match. Looked up from germline, CDR1 is KGHSH and CDR2 is LQKENI. The CDR3 covers 16 residues. The CDR3 bases are TGTGCCAGCTCACCACCGGTGGCGGGAGCTGCCGGGGAGCTGTTTTTT. Translating it yields CASSPPVAGAAGELFF.

The chain joins TRBV9 to TRBJ2-1, with 11 bases lining up with TRBD2. CDR3 length: 15 residues. Germline V CDR1 and CDR2: SGDLS, YYNGEE. V trimming: 5 bases; J trimming: 6 bases; junction bases outside the gene matches: 7. The CDR3 sequence: CASSLSGRAANEQFF. CDR3 DNA sequence: TGTGCCAGCAGTCTTAGCGGGAGGGCCGCCAATGAGCAGTTCTTC.

V usage is TRBV30 and J usage is TRBJ2-1; unclear D gene. The CDR3 totals 13 residues. Germline V gene lookup returns CDR1 GTSNPN and CDR2 SVGIG (reference sequence). Trimming took off 0 bases at V and 10 bases at J, with 13 bases between the two ends. For the CDR3, the DNA is TGTGCCTGGAGTGTGGGCCGGGTGGGAGAGCAGTTCTTC. The encoded protein is CAWSVGRVGEQFF.

This chain joins TRBV27 and TRBJ2-2, with D perhaps matching TRBD2 (6 bases). This CDR3 region has 16 residues. Trimming took off 2 bases at V and 6 bases at J, with 16 bases between the two ends. The germline V gene encodes CDR1 MNHEY and CDR2 SMNVEV (reference sequence). For the CDR3, the DNA is TGTGCCAGCAGTTTACTAGCGCGAAGGAGCCCCGGGGAGCTGTTTTTT. Translating it yields CASSLLARRSPGELFF.

The J gene is TRBJ2-1, the V gene TRBV4-1, with 8 nucleotides matching TRBD1. This CDR3 comprises 16 residues. Losses at the gene ends were 3 bases for V and 9 bases for J; bases not matched to a gene: 13. Germline CDR1 reads MGHRA; CDR2 reads YSYEKL. In DNA form, the CDR3 reads TGCGCCAGCAGCCAGCAGTCGGACAGGGCTTGGGGTGAGCAGTTCTTC. This translates into CASSQQSDRAWGEQFF.

There are a few counts of this clone. The gene calls are TRBV19 and TRBJ1-1; possible D gene TRBD1, 6 bases. With 7 bases removed from V and 3 bases from J, the gap between germline ends came to 15 bases. Germline lookup yields CDR1 LNHDA and CDR2 SQIVND (reference sequence). CDR3 length: 14 residues. For the CDR3, the DNA is TGTGCCAGTACTATGCCGGGACACCACACTGAAGCTTTCTTT. This gives the protein CASTMPGHHTEAFF.

V is TRBV4-2 and J is TRBJ2-1, with TRBD2 matching 13 bases. This CDR3 comprises 19 residues. V shed 3 bases, J shed 0 bases, and the junction held 8 bases outside the gene matches. Germline V gene data show CDR1 as LGHNA and CDR2 as YNFKEQ. The CDR3 sequence: CASSHGLAGAVSSYNEQFF. Here the CDR3 DNA reads TGTGCCAGCAGCCATGGACTAGCGGGAGCCGTCAGCTCCTACAATGAGCAGTTCTTC.

The chain couples TRBV4-3 to TRBJ2-2; TRBD2 is a possible D gene (5 bases). V was trimmed by 4 bases and J by 1 base, leaving 10 bases between them. The CDR3 has 15 amino acids. Germline CDR1 LGHNA, CDR2 YSLEER. In DNA form, the CDR3 reads TGCGCCAGCAGCCGGGAGAGCCTGAACACCGGGGAGCTGTTTTTT. Protein sequence: CASSRESLNTGELFF.